This TCR beta chain derives from a study of T cell responses to AZD1222 COVID-19 vaccine. A word on this clone: Antigen unknown.

V gave up 6 bases and J gave up 4 bases; unmatched junction bases: 5. The CDR3 loop spans 13 amino acids. Study-level results: Regions 160-218 and 743-854 dominated among vaccine-associated CD4 TCRs spanning spike.

Produced via immunoSEQ multiplex PCR; TCRdb's table is partial and in-frame only. The profile shows 150,000 to 200,000 clones, 70% to 90% of them singletons. The source of this sequence is an adult who received the MenACWY meningococcal vaccine as a control. V is TRBV12-3 or TRBV12-4 and J is TRBJ1-2, with 7 bases that match TRBD1. This sample comprised peripheral blood, obtained 28 days after the second dose of the MenACWY control vaccine. The CDR3 DNA is TGTGCCAGCAGAGGGGACAGTCCCTATGGCTACACCTTC. As protein: CASRGDSPYGYTF.